The 9 T cell receptor beta chains below all came from one sample that was sequenced in a study of shared clonotypes between healthy human individuals. TCRdb's table, derived via immunoSEQ multiplex PCR, lists solely in-frame clones and lacks some. This repertoire shows about 2.3 million clones, approximately 93% found once; its top ten account for 0.35% to 0.45%. Sequenced material: naive CD4+ T cells from PBMCs. Subset reported: CD45RA+ positively selected. Receptors were obtained from a young man in good health. Some clones in this sample may be carry-over from other donors' samples.

V is TRBV19 and J is TRBJ2-3; the D gene could be TRBD1 or TRBD2 (5 bases each). The CDR3 extends over 14 amino acids. The V gene's germline CDR1 is LNHDA and CDR2 SQIVND (reference sequence). The germline V and J ends were trimmed by 6 bases and 4 bases, with 14 bases remaining between them. Here the CDR3 DNA reads TGTGCCAGTAGACCCGGGACCGGCGCAGATACGCAGTATTTT. Protein: CASRPGTGADTQYF.

The chain combines TRBV28 with TRBJ2-7; possible D gene TRBD2, 6 bases. Germline lookup yields CDR1 MDHEN and CDR2 SYDVKM. V lost 7 bases to trimming and J lost 2 bases, with 12 bases between them. The length of the CDR3 is 13 residues. The DNA of the CDR3 is TGTGCCAGCATGGGACTTACTCCCTACGAGCAGTACTTC. Protein sequence: CASMGLTPYEQYF.

The chain carries TRBV7-2 and TRBJ2-6; D might be TRBD2 (5 bases). The length of the CDR3 is 14 residues. Trimming removed 6 bases at V and 11 bases at J, with 17 bases between. Germline assignment: CDR1 SGHTA and CDR2 FQGNSA. The CDR3 DNA reads TGTGCCAGCAGTCGCCAGAACTCCGGGGACGTCCTGACTTTC. Translated: CASSRQNSGDVLTF.

The chain combines TRBV7-8 with TRBJ2-7; no clear D gene. V lost 0 bases and J lost 4, with 16 bases in between. Germline loops: CDR1 SGHVS, CDR2 FQNEAQ. This CDR3 region has 16 residues. CDR3 residues: CASSLARWQGSYEQYF. The CDR3 DNA reads TGTGCCAGCAGCTTAGCGCGCTGGCAAGGGTCTTACGAGCAGTACTTC.

The chain combines TRBV7-3 with TRBJ2-1; 7 bases are a match to TRBD1. CDR1 is SGHTA, CDR2 FQGTGA, per germline. The trim removed 2 bases at V and 10 bases at J, leaving 11 bases unmatched. There are 15 residues in the CDR3. In nucleotides, the CDR3 is TGTGCCAGCAGCTTAGAGGGGGCCTCCAGGACAGAGCAGTTCTTC. It translates to CASSLEGASRTEQFF.

The rearrangement links TRBV5-4 to TRBJ2-2, with D hard to call. The germline V gene encodes CDR1 SGHNT and CDR2 YYREEE (reference sequence). V lost 2 bases, J lost 6 bases, and 8 bases lay in between. CDR3 length: 13 amino acids. The CDR3 DNA follows: TGTGCCAGCAGCTTTTTGGCTCCCGGGGAGCTGTTTTTT. Amino acids: CASSFLAPGELFF.

The genes are TRBV5-1 and TRBJ2-7; D may correspond to TRBD1 or TRBD2 (6 bases each). Per germline, CDR1 SGHRS and CDR2 YFSETQ. CDR3 size: 15 residues. Trimming removed 2 bases from V and 6 bases from J, with 18 bases in between. CDR3 nucleotide sequence: TGCGCCAGCAGCTTTAGCCTCCGGGGGCCTGTCGAGCAGTACTTC. Amino acid sequence: CASSFSLRGPVEQYF.

This chain connects TRBV27 to TRBJ2-7, with D hard to call. With 3 bases removed from V and 7 bases from J, the gap between germline ends came to 13 bases. Germline CDR1 reads MNHEY; CDR2 reads SMNVEV (reference sequence). The CDR3 is made up of 13 amino acids. The CDR3 sequence: CASSFAESAEQYF. CDR3 coding DNA: TGTGCCAGCAGTTTCGCGGAGTCGGCGGAGCAGTACTTC.

The chain carries TRBV23-1 and TRBJ1-2; possibly TRBD1 for D (5 bases). TRBV23-1 is an open reading frame whose function is uncertain. V was cut by 6 bases and J by 5 bases, with 16 bases left in between. CDR3 size: 14 residues. CDR3 protein: CASSGRGEGYGYTF. CDR3 DNA sequence: TGCGCCAGCAGCGGGCGGGGCGAAGGATATGGCTACACCTTC.